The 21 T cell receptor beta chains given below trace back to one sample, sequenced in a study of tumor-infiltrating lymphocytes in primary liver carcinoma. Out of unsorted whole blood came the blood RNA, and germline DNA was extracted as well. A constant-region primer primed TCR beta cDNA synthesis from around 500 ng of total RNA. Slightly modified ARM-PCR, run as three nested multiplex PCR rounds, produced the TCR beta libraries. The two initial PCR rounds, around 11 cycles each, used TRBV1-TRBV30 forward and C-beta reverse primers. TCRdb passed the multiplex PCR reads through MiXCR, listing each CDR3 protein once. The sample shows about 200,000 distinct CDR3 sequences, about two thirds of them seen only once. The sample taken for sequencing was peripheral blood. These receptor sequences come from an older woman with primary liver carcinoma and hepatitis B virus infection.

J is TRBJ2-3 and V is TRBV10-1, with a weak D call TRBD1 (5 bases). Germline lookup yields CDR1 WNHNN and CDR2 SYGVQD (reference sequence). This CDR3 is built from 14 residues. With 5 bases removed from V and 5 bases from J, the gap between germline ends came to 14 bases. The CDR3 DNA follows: TGCGCCAGCAGTTCAGGGTGTTCGAGAGATACGCAGTATTTT. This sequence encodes CASSSGCSRDTQYF.

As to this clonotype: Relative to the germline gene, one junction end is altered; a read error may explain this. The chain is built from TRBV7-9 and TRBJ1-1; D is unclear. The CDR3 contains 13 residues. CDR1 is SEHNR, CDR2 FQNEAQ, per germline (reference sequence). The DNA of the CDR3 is TGTGCCAGTAGCTCAGACGGTTACACTGAAGCTTTCTTT. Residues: CASSSDGYTEAFF. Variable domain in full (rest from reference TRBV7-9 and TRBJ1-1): DTGVSQNPRHKITKRGQNVTFRCDPISEHNRLYWYRQTLGQGPEFLTYFQNEAQLEKSRLLSDRFSAERPKGSFSTLEIQRTEQGDSAMYLCASSSDGYTEAFFGQGTRLTVV.

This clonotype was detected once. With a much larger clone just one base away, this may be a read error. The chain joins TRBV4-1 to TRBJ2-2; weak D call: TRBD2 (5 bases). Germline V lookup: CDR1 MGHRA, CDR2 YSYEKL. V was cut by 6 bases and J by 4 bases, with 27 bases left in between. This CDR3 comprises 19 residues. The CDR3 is CASSHPGIEGSTGTGELFF. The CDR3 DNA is TGCGCCAGCAGTCACCCGGGGATCGAAGGATCGACCGGCACCGGGGAGCTGTTTTTT.

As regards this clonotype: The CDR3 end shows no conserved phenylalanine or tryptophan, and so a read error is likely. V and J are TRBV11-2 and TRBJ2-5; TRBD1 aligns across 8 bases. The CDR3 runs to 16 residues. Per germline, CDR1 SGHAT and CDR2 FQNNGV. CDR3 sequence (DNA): TGTGCCGGCAGCTTCTGGACAGGGATTGGCCAAGAGACCCAGTACCTC. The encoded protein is CAGSFWTGIGQETQYL.

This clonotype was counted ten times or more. The CDR3 loop is CASSDTGGPAYEQYF. In DNA, the CDR3 is TGCGCCAGCAGTGATACGGGAGGGCCCGCCTACGAGCAGTACTTC. This chain uses TRBV10-1 with TRBJ2-7; 8 nucleotides match TRBD2. The germline V gene encodes CDR1 WNHNN and CDR2 SYGVQD (reference sequence). CDR3 length: 15 amino acids. V lost 3 bases to trimming and J lost 2 bases; unmatched junction nucleotides: 6.

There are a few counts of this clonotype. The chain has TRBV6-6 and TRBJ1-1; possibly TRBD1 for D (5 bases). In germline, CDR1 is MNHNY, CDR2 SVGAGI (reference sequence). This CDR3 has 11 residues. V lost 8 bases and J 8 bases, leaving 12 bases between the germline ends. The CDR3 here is CASSREGEAFF. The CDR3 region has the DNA TGTGCCAGCTCTAGGGAGGGGGAAGCTTTCTTT.

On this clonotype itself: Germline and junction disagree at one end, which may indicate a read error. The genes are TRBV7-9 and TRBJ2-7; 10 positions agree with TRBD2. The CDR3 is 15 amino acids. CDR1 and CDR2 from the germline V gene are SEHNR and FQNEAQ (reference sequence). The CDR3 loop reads CASCLAGGSIYGQYF. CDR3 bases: TGTGCCAGCTGCTTAGCGGGGGGTTCTATCTACGGGCAGTACTTC.

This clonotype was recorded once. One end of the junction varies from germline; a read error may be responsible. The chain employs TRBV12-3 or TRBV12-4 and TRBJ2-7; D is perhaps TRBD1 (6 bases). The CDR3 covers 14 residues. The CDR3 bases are TGTGCCAGCAGCCCTCCGGGACAACACTACGGGCAGTACTTC. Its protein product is CASSPPGQHYGQYF.

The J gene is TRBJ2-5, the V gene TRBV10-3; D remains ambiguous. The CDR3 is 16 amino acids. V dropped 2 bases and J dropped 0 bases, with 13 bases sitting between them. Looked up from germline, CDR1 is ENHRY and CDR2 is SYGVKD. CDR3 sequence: CAISEKLAGYQETQYF. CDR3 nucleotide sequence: TGTGCCATCAGTGAGAAATTGGCAGGCTACCAAGAGACCCAGTACTTC.

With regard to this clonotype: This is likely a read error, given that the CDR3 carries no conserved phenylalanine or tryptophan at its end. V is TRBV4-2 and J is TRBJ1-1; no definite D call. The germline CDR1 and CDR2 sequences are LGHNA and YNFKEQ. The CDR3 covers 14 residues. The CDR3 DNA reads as TGTGTCAGCAGCCAAGGGCAAATGAACACTGAAGCTTTCTTA. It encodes CVSSQGQMNTEAFL.

The CDR3, as DNA: TGTGCCAGCAGTAGACTAACGGGGGGCGAGACCCAGTACTTC. As protein: CASSRLTGGETQYF. This chain uses TRBV28 with TRBJ2-5, with D perhaps TRBD2 (7 bases). Germline V gene sequence: CDR1 MDHEN, CDR2 SYDVKM. The CDR3 is 14 residues long. V was cut by 5 bases and J by 5 bases, with 15 bases left in between. The whole variable domain, filled in from reference TRBV28 and TRBJ2-5, reads DVKVTQSSRYLVKRTGEKVFLECVQDMDHENMFWYRQDPGLGLRLIYFSYDVKMKEKGDIPEGYSVSREKKERFSLILESASTNQTSMYLCASSRLTGGETQYFGPGTRLLVL.

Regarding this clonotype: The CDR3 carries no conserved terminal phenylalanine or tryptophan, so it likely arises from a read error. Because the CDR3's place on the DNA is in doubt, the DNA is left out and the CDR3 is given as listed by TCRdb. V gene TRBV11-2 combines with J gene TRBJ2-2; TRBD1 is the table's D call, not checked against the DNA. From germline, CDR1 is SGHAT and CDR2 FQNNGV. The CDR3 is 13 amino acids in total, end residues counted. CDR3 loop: CASSSGVMGELLL.

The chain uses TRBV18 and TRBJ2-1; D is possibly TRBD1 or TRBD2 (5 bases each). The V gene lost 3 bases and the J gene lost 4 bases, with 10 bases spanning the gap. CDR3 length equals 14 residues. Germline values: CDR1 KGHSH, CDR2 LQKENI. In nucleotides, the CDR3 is TGTGCCAGCTCACCCCCGGGACGGTACAATGAGCAGTTCTTC. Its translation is CASSPPGRYNEQFF.

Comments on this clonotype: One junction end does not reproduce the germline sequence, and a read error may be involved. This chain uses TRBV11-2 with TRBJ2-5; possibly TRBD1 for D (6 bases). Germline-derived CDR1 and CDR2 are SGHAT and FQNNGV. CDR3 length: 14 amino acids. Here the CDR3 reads CVSSATGKKETQYF. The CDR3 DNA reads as TGTGTCAGCAGCGCCACAGGGAAAAAAGAGACCCAGTACTTC.

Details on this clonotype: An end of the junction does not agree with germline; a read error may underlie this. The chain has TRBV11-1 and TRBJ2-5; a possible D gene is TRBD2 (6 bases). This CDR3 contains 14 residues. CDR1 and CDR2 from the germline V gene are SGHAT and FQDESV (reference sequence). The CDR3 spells CASSLGPTGGTKYF. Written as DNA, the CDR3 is TGTGCCAGCAGCTTAGGACCCACTGGGGGGACCAAGTACTTC.

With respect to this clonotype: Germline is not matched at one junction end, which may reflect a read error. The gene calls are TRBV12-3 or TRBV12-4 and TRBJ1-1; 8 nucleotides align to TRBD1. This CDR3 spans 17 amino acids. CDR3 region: CASSLGQGTSFITKAFF. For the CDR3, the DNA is TGTGCCAGCAGTTTAGGACAGGGGACGTCCTTCATCACTAAAGCTTTCTTT.

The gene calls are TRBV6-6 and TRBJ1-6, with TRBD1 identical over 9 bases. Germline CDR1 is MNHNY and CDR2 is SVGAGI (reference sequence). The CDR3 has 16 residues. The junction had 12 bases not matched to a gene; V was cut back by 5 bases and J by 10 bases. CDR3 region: CASSTTTGGSRSPLHF. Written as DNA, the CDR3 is TGTGCCAGCAGTACCACAACAGGGGGCTCGAGGTCACCCCTCCACTTT.

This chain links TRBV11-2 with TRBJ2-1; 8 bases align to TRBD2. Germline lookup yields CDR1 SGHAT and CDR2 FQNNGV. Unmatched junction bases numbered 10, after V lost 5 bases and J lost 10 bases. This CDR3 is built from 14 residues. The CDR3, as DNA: TGTGCCAGCAGCCGTGGACTAGCCGACGAAGAGCAGTTCTTC. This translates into CASSRGLADEEQFF.

The CDR3: CVRSLEGLYNSPLHF. CDR3 DNA sequence: TGTGTCAGGAGCTTAGAAGGACTGTATAATTCACCCCTCCACTTT. The chain is built from TRBV11-2 and TRBJ1-6; D is unclear. The CDR3 loop spans 15 amino acids. Germline CDR1 reads SGHAT; CDR2 reads FQNNGV.

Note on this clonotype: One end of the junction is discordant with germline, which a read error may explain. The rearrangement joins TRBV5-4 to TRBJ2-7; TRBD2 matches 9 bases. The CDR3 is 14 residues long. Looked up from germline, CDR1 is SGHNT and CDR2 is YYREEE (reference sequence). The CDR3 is CTSSLGLASYEQYF. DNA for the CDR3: TGTACCAGCAGCCTGGGACTAGCTTCCTACGAGCAGTACTTC.

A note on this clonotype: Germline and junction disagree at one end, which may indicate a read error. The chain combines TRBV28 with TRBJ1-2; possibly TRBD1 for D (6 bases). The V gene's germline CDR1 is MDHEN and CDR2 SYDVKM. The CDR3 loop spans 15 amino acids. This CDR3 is CASKKSGATGYSYTF. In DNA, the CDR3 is TGTGCCAGCAAGAAAAGCGGGGCGACAGGCTATAGCTACACCTTC.